The TCR beta chain described here comes from a study of blood T cell repertoires in COVID-19. On the study more broadly: The analysed material was cDNA or gDNA that came from T cells, B-cell-depleted T cells, or PBMCs.

The CDR3 loop spans 15 amino acids. Per germline, CDR1 SGHRS and CDR2 YFSETQ. The ends were cut back, 4 bases at V and 0 bases at J, with 13 bases in the middle. Clones were sequenced by immunoSEQ multiplex PCR, and TCRdb holds only the in-frame ones, with some missing. Of about 220,000 clones in the sample, approximately 83% are singletons; the top ten hold 4.8%. The cohort comprised adults aged about 18 to 100 years residing in about two dozen US areas. Self-reported history from a screening survey and questionnaire set each donor's cohort. Sequenced input: PBMCs or T cells enriched from blood (not recorded which). The chain couples TRBV5-1 to TRBJ1-1; D not resolved. This clonotype originated in a woman between 45 and 65 years old who had been exposed to COVID-19. The CDR3 DNA reads as TGCGCCAGCAGCCTCAGGATTTCCATGAACACTGAAGCTTTCTTT. It encodes CASSLRISMNTEAFF.